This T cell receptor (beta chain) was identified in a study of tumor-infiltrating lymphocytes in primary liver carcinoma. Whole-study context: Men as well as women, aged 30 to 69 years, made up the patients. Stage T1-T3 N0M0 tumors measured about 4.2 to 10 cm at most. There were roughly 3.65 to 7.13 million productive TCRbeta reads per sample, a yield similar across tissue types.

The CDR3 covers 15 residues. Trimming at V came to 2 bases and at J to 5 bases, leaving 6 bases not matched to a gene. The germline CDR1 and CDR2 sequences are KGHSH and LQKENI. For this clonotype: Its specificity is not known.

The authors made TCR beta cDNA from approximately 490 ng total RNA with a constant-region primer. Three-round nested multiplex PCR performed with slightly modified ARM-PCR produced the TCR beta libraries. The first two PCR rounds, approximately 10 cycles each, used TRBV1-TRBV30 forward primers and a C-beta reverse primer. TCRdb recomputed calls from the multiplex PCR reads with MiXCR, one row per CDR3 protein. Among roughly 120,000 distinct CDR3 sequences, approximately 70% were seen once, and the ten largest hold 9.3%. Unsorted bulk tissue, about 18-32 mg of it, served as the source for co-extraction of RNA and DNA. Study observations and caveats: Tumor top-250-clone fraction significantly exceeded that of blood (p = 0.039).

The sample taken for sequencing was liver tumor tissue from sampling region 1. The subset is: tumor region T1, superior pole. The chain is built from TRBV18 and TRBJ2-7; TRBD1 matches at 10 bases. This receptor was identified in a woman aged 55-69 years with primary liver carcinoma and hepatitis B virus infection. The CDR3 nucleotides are TGTGCCAGCTCACCAAGACAGGGGGCGGTGAACGAGCAGTACTTC. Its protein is CASSPRQGAVNEQYF.